These 32 T cell receptor beta chains were all obtained from the same sample, sequenced in a study of T cells in Graves' hyperthyroidism and ophthalmopathy. RNA transcripts yielded amplified TCR beta CDR3 regions. A set of HTBI primers served as the primers for a first-round RT-PCR of the TCR CDR3. TCRdb analysed the multiplex PCR reads with MiXCR anew, one entry per CDR3 protein. The top ten clones hold around 50% of a sample with under 400,000 distinct CDR3 sequences, around 23% of them seen once. Sequencing input: blood. All receptors come from a woman between 45 and 65 years old with Graves' hyperthyroidism.

The sample holds many counts of this clonotype. This chain links TRBV5-1 with TRBJ1-1; no reliable D call. V dropped 1 base and J dropped 1 base, with 8 bases sitting between them. The CDR3 extends over 14 amino acids. CDR1 is SGHRS and CDR2 is YFSETQ in the germline V gene. The CDR3 coding sequence is TGCGCCAGCAGCTTGCGGCAGCAGAACACTGAAGCTTTCTTT. Residues: CASSLRQQNTEAFF.

This clonotype was detected ten times or more. The chain combines TRBV6-1 with TRBJ2-3; D may match TRBD1 or TRBD2 (5 bases each). Trimming took off 5 bases at V and 6 bases at J, with 12 bases between the two ends. The germline V gene encodes CDR1 MNHNS and CDR2 SASEGT. The CDR3 consists of 13 residues. CDR3 in amino acids: CASSYGTDDTQYF. The CDR3 DNA sequence: TGTGCCAGCAGTTACGGGACGGACGATACGCAGTATTTT.

J is TRBJ2-5 and V is TRBV6-1; possibly TRBD1 for D (6 bases). Germline V gene data show CDR1 as MNHNS and CDR2 as SASEGT. Trimming took off 10 bases at V and 2 bases at J, with 11 bases between the two ends. This CDR3 region has 12 residues. CDR3 sequence (DNA): TGTGCCACTCGACAGGAGCAAGAGACCCAGTACTTC. It yields the protein CATRQEQETQYF.

This clonotype was observed a single time. V is TRBV12-3 or TRBV12-4 and J is TRBJ2-3; D remains ambiguous. There are 17 residues in the CDR3. Trimming removed 6 bases from V and 0 bases from J, with 19 bases in between. In DNA, the CDR3 is TGTGCCAGCAGCCGCGCTAGAAGCAGAACTAGCACAGATACGCAGTATTTT. Protein: CASSRARSRTSTDTQYF.

This clonotype was seen at least ten times. This chain joins TRBV20-1 and TRBJ2-5; tentative D call: TRBD2 (6 bases). CDR3 length: 12 amino acids. Germline V gives CDR1 DFQATT, CDR2 SNEGSKA (reference sequence). The V and J ends lost 5 bases and 2 bases respectively, with 9 bases between them. The CDR3 DNA reads as TGCAGTGCTTCGCGGGATCAAGAGACCCAGTACTTC. As protein: CSASRDQETQYF.

As concerns this clonotype: The junction departs from germline at one end; a sequencing error may be responsible. This sequence joins TRBV27 and TRBJ1-6; 8 bases are shared with TRBD1. The germline V gene encodes CDR1 MNHEY and CDR2 SMNVEV (reference sequence). This CDR3 has 14 amino acids. In nucleotides, the CDR3 is TGTGCCAGCAACCCACAGGGGGAGCGATCACCCCTCTACTTT. Protein product: CASNPQGERSPLYF.

There are many counts of this clonotype. This chain uses TRBV28 with TRBJ1-6, with unresolved D. There are 14 residues in the CDR3. The V and J ends lost 2 bases and 6 bases respectively, with 8 bases between them. Germline lookup yields CDR1 MDHEN and CDR2 SYDVKM. This CDR3 reads CASSLGGINSPLHF. The CDR3 nucleotides read TGTGCCAGCAGTTTAGGCGGGATTAATTCACCCCTCCACTTT. The entire variable domain, with the rest obtained from reference TRBV28 and TRBJ1-6, is as follows: DVKVTQSSRYLVKRTGEKVFLECVQDMDHENMFWYRQDPGLGLRLIYFSYDVKMKEKGDIPEGYSVSREKKERFSLILESASTNQTSMYLCASSLGGINSPLHFGNGTRLTVT.

This clonotype was counted many times. The chain is built from TRBV7-3 and TRBJ2-3, with 9 bases lining up with TRBD1. Germline-derived CDR1 and CDR2 are SGHTA and FQGTGA. V lost 4 bases to trimming and J lost 4 bases; unmatched junction nucleotides: 3. This CDR3 comprises 14 residues. The CDR3 reads CASSYRGQSDTQYF. The CDR3, as DNA: TGTGCCAGCAGCTACAGGGGGCAGTCAGATACGCAGTATTTT. The complete variable domain, with remaining parts taken from reference TRBV7-3 and TRBJ2-3, reads GAGVSQTPSNKVTEKGKYVELRCDPISGHTALYWYRQSLGQGPEFLIYFQGTGAADDSGLPNDRFFAVRPEGSVSTLKIQRTERGDSAVYLCASSYRGQSDTQYFGPGTRLTVL.

As regards this clonotype: This may stem from a read error, because a much larger clone lies one nucleotide away. Here the CDR3 omits its conserved ending phenylalanine or tryptophan, so a read error is the likely source. This chain uses TRBV9 with TRBJ2-3; 9 bases agree with TRBD1. CDR1 is SGDLS and CDR2 is YYNGEE in the germline V gene. J was trimmed by 8 bases and V by 4 bases; bases with no gene match: 8. The CDR3 is made up of 14 amino acids. The CDR3 reads CASSPETGGTTQYL. The CDR3 DNA reads as TGTGCCAGCAGCCCCGAAACAGGGGGCACTACGCAGTATCTT.

This clonotype was seen repeatedly, ten times or more. This sequence joins TRBV11-3 and TRBJ2-7; D is unclear. The germline V and J ends were trimmed by 0 bases and 5 bases, with 5 bases remaining between them. CDR1 and CDR2 (germline): SGHNT, YENEEA. The CDR3 extends over 12 amino acids. CDR3 loop: CASSLELDEQYF. DNA of the CDR3: TGTGCCAGCAGCTTAGAGTTGGACGAGCAGTACTTC. The variable domain in full, completed from reference TRBV11-3 and TRBJ2-7, reads EAGVVQSPRYKIIEKKQPVAFWCNPISGHNTLYWYLQNLGQGPELLIRYENEEAVDDSQLPKDRFSAERLKGVDSTLKIQPAELGDSAVYLCASSLELDEQYFGPGTRLTVT.

This clonotype was observed a few times. The chain combines TRBV4-1 with TRBJ1-2; D is uncertain. This CDR3 region has 16 residues. Germline CDR1 and CDR2: MGHRA and YSYEKL. The ends were cut back, 0 bases at V and 3 bases at J, with 14 bases in the middle. This CDR3 reads CASSQDSRTFYYGYTF. The CDR3 bases are TGCGCCAGCAGCCAAGATAGCCGGACTTTCTACTATGGCTACACCTTC.

This sequence joins TRBV11-2 and TRBJ2-3, with TRBD2 identical over 10 bases. The CDR3 spans 16 residues. V dropped 6 bases and J dropped 2; count of bases not matched to a gene: 8. Germline assignment: CDR1 SGHAT and CDR2 FQNNGV. CDR3 DNA: TGTGCCAGCAGGCGTGGACTAGCGGAGTTCACAGATACGCAGTATTTT. The encoded protein is CASRRGLAEFTDTQYF.

This chain connects TRBV24-1 to TRBJ2-3; 7 positions agree with TRBD1. With V trimmed by 2 bases and J by 2 bases, 6 bases remained unmatched. The CDR3 is 16 amino acids. Germline CDR1 is KGHDR and CDR2 is SFDVKD. CDR3 protein: CATSDSTGVATDTQYF. The CDR3 nucleotides are TGTGCCACCAGTGATTCTACAGGGGTTGCCACAGATACGCAGTATTTT.

CDR3 residues: CASSFWAGPGGSNQPQHF. The CDR3 coding sequence is TGTGCCAGCAGTTTTTGGGCAGGGCCAGGGGGGAGCAATCAGCCCCAGCATTTT. The gene calls are TRBV28 and TRBJ1-5; the match to TRBD1 covers 7 bases. The V gene's germline CDR1 is MDHEN and CDR2 SYDVKM. With 3 bases clipped from V and 1 base from J, the junction kept 12 bases outside the gene matches. The CDR3 is 18 residues long.

This clonotype was counted many times. The chain links TRBV27 to TRBJ1-5; weak D call: TRBD1 (5 bases). There are 14 residues in the CDR3. Per germline, CDR1 MNHEY and CDR2 SMNVEV (reference sequence). The V end was cut by 4 bases, the J end by 0 bases, with 7 bases between. As DNA, the CDR3 is TGTGCCAGCAGTTCCAGGGATAGCAATCAGCCCCAGCATTTT. It translates to CASSSRDSNQPQHF.

Note on this clonotype: Possible read error: a much larger clone is one base away. This chain links TRBV20-1 with TRBJ2-7, with unresolved D. This CDR3 spans 16 amino acids. CDR1 DFQATT and CDR2 SNEGSKA come from the germline V gene (reference sequence). The CDR3 region has the DNA TGCAGTGCTGGAGAGCCAGGAGTTTTAAATCTGCACGAGCAGTACTTC. It specifies CSAGEPGVLNLHEQYF.

This chain connects TRBV29-1 to TRBJ1-2; 9 bases align to TRBD1. Germline CDR1 reads SQVTM; CDR2 reads ANQGSEA. V lost 5 bases and J lost 6; bases outside the gene matches: 4. This CDR3 has 12 amino acids. Here the CDR3 reads CSVTTGGHGYTF. The CDR3, as DNA: TGCAGCGTTACAACAGGGGGCCATGGCTACACCTTC.

This clonotype was found a few times. The V call is TRBV6-5, the J call TRBJ1-3; 11 bases align to TRBD1. This CDR3 contains 17 residues. Looked up from germline, CDR1 is MNHEY and CDR2 is SVGAGI. V trimming: 0 bases; J trimming: 4 bases; junction bases outside the gene matches: 5. Written as DNA, the CDR3 is TGTGCCAGCAGTTACTCCGGACAGGGGGCGTCCGGAAACACCATATATTTT. Translation: CASSYSGQGASGNTIYF.

This clonotype was seen at least ten times. The chain uses TRBV3-1 and TRBJ2-5, with D perhaps being TRBD1 or TRBD2 (5 bases each). The CDR3 contains 15 residues. Germline CDR1 is LGHDT and CDR2 is YNNKEL (reference sequence). The V end lost 2 bases, the J end lost 5 bases, and 15 bases lay between the germline ends. This CDR3 is CASSQRGGPRETQYF. CDR3 nucleotide sequence: TGTGCCAGCAGCCAAAGGGGCGGGCCTCGGGAGACCCAGTACTTC.

This clonotype was found many times. V usage is TRBV7-9 and J usage is TRBJ1-1, with unresolved D. Germline CDR1 and CDR2: SEHNR and FQNEAQ (reference sequence). V shed 5 bases and J shed 2 bases, with 12 bases lying between them. This CDR3 is built from 14 residues. The CDR3 region is CASSPSQANTEAFF. The CDR3 nucleotides read TGTGCCAGCAGCCCCTCCCAGGCTAACACTGAAGCTTTCTTT.

This clonotype showed up many times. The chain links TRBV10-3 to TRBJ2-7; D gene unclear. Germline assignment: CDR1 ENHRY and CDR2 SYGVKD. This CDR3 comprises 12 residues. Trimming removed 2 bases at V and 3 bases at J, with 5 bases between. CDR3 coding DNA: TGTGCCATCAGTGAGAAAGTCTACGAGCAGTACTTC. It encodes CAISEKVYEQYF.

The V call is TRBV20-1, the J call TRBJ2-4; D is undetermined. This CDR3 contains 12 residues. The germline V gene has CDR1 DFQATT and CDR2 SNEGSKA (reference sequence). V was pared by 1 base and J by 6 bases, with 7 bases between. In DNA, the CDR3 is TGCAGTGCTAGAGGATTCATAAACATTCAGTACTTC. Translation gives CSARGFINIQYF.

There are a few counts of this clonotype. This sequence may be a read error, since a much larger clone differs from it by one base. The conserved closing phenylalanine or tryptophan is absent in this CDR3, likely reflecting a read error. V and J are TRBV11-2 and TRBJ1-1; 8 bases are a match to TRBD1. Germline CDR1 SGHAT, CDR2 FQNNGV. Trimming took 1 base from V and 1 from J; bases not matched to a gene: 2. The CDR3 sequence is 15 residues long. The CDR3 here is CASSLGQGANTEAFL. In nucleotides, the CDR3 is TGTGCCAGCAGCTTAGGCCAGGGGGCGAACACTGAAGCTTTCCTT.

This clonotype was seen repeatedly, ten times or more. The chain has TRBV20-1 and TRBJ1-4, with D possibly matching TRBD1 (6 bases). Germline lookup yields CDR1 DFQATT and CDR2 SNEGSKA (reference sequence). This CDR3 is 13 amino acids long. The V end was cut by 5 bases, the J end by 6 bases, with 13 bases between. CDR3 residues: CSAWDTGDEKLFF. The CDR3 DNA reads TGCAGTGCTTGGGACACCGGAGATGAAAAACTGTTTTTT.

Only a few counts were recorded for this clonotype. The rearrangement links TRBV25-1 to TRBJ2-6; no definite D call. The CDR3 runs to 15 residues. Per germline, CDR1 MGHDK and CDR2 SYGVNS. The V end lost 0 bases, the J end lost 1 base, and 4 bases lay between the germline ends. The CDR3 here is CASSEYRSGANVLTF. Here the CDR3 DNA reads TGTGCCAGCAGTGAATATAGATCTGGGGCCAACGTCCTGACTTTC.

This clonotype was seen only a few times. This clone may be a read error of a much larger clone one base away. The J gene is TRBJ2-7, the V gene TRBV5-1; perhaps TRBD2 as D (6 bases). The CDR3 contains 15 residues. Germline assignment: CDR1 SGHRS and CDR2 YFSETQ. The DNA for the CDR3 is TGCGCCGGCAGCTTGGGGTTTAGCGGAGCCTACGAGCAGTACTTC. It encodes CAGSLGFSGAYEQYF.

J is TRBJ1-2 and V is TRBV2; no firm D call. V was cut by 5 bases and J by 8 bases, with 15 bases left in between. This CDR3 is built from 13 residues. Germline V gene sequence: CDR1 SNHLY, CDR2 FYNNEI. CDR3 coding DNA: TGTGCCAGCAGTTACGAAGAGGCCAGGGGCTACACCTTC. Translated, it gives CASSYEEARGYTF.

CDR3 nucleotides: TGTGCCAGCAGCGTAGAGGGGGACAACTCCTACGAGCAGTACTTC. The encoded protein is CASSVEGDNSYEQYF. The V and J genes are TRBV9 and TRBJ2-7; a possible D gene is TRBD1 (6 bases). The CDR3 contains 15 residues. V shed 0 bases and J shed 0 bases, with 10 bases lying between them. Germline V gene lookup returns CDR1 SGDLS and CDR2 YYNGEE.

This clonotype was counted at least ten times. The rearrangement uses TRBV6-1 and TRBJ1-3; D gene uncertain. This CDR3 comprises 12 residues. Germline V gives CDR1 MNHNS, CDR2 SASEGT. The V and J ends lost 3 bases and 8 bases respectively, with 8 bases between them. For the CDR3, the DNA is TGTGCCAGCAGTGACGAGGGATACACCATATATTTT. Translated, it gives CASSDEGYTIYF.

Concerning this clonotype itself: A read error is possible here, since a much larger clone lies one base away. V gene TRBV30 combines with J gene TRBJ1-6, with TRBD1 as a possible D gene (6 bases). This CDR3 region has 15 residues. Germline lookup yields CDR1 GTSNPN and CDR2 SVGIG (reference sequence). CDR3: CAWSLLRTDNTPLHF. The CDR3 DNA reads TGTGCCTGGAGTCTTTTACGGACAGATAATACACCCCTCCACTTT.

As for this clonotype: An end of the junction differs from the germline gene, which may be a read error. The chain couples TRBV5-1 to TRBJ2-3; TRBD2 matches 8 bases. The CDR3 covers 16 residues. From germline, CDR1 is SGHRS and CDR2 YFSETQ. The CDR3 DNA is TGTGCCAGCAGCAACGGACTAGCAGGACGGTCGGATACGCAGTATTTT. Its translation: CASSNGLAGRSDTQYF.

The gene calls are TRBV28 and TRBJ1-1; TRBD1 agrees at 8 bases. The CDR3 is made up of 13 amino acids. After removal of 8 bases from V and 2 bases from J, the junction contained 4 bases not matched to a gene. Germline V gene lookup returns CDR1 MDHEN and CDR2 SYDVKM. CDR3 sequence: CASDDRGNTEAFF. The CDR3 nucleotides read TGTGCCAGCGACGACAGGGGTAACACTGAAGCTTTCTTT.